This record concerns one T cell receptor beta chain sequence. This record belongs to a study of CD8 T cells in Susac syndrome. Looked up from germline, CDR1 is ENHRY and CDR2 is SYGVKD. The CDR3 contains 17 residues. V was cut by 4 bases and J by 3 bases, with 19 bases left in between. RNA in amounts of roughly 0.5 to 1 ug was reverse transcribed with random hexamers. TCRdb reprocessed the immunoSEQ multiplex PCR reads via MiXCR and lists one record per CDR3 protein. The top ten hold more than 0.2% of the sample, which has some 150,000 distinct CDR3 sequences, 94% seen once. The chain links TRBV10-3 to TRBJ2-1; no firm D call. This receptor was taken from a human donor with multiple sclerosis. Sample: CD8+ T cells from PBMCs. The CDR3 sequence is CAISVLSSQRGYNEQFF. Here the CDR3 DNA reads TGTGCCATCAGTGTATTGTCGTCTCAGCGTGGCTACAATGAGCAGTTCTTC.